This TCR beta chain was sequenced during a study of T cells after yellow fever vaccination. Regarding the study as a whole: It was a weaker secondary response, yet one that peaked faster, at day 5 versus 15.

V lost 0 bases and J 2 bases, leaving 10 bases between the germline ends. CDR3 size: 15 residues. Per the germline V gene, CDR1 is SGHRS and CDR2 is YFSETQ. TCRdb itself ran the 5' RACE reads through MiXCR, one entry per CDR3 protein. This table has hundreds of thousands of distinct CDR3 sequences, approximately 19% appearing once. This clonotype was seen a handful of times. The antigen is not known. The sample in question was PBMCs, obtained before the yellow fever booster vaccination. This chain joins TRBV5-1 and TRBJ2-3; unclear D gene. The receptor's source is a man aged 18 to 30 who received the YFV17D yellow fever vaccine. The CDR3 coding sequence is TGCGCCAGCAGCTTGGGGAGTGGGGTCACAGATACGCAGTATTTT. Protein sequence: CASSLGSGVTDTQYF.